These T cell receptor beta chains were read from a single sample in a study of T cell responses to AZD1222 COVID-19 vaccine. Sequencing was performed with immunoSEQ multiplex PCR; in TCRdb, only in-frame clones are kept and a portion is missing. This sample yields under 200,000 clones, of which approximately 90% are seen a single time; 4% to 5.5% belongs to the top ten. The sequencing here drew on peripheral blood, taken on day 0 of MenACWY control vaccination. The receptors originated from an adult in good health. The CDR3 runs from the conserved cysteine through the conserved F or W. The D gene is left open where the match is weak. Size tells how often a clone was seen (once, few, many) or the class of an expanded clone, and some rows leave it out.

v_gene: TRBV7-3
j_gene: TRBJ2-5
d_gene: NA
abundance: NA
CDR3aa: CASSFRDGETQYF
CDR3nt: TGTGCCAGCAGCTTCCGGGACGGAGAGACCCAGTACTTC

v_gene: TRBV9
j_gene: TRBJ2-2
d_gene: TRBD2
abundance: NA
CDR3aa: CASSAGTSATLGELFF
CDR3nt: TGTGCCAGCAGCGCCGGGACTAGCGCTACTCTCGGGGAGCTGTTTTTT

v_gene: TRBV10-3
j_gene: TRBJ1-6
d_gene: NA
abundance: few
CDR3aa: CAIRGDPNSPLHF
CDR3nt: TGTGCCATCAGGGGAGATCCTAATTCACCCCTCCACTTT

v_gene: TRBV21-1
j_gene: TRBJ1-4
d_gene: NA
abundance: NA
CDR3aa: CASSILLDSSEKLFF
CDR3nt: TGTGCCAGCAGCATCCTTTTGGACTCTTCGGAAAAACTGTTTTTT

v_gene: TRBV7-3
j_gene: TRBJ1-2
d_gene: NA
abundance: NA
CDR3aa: CASSATGSSGYTF
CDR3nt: TGTGCCAGCAGCGCGACAGGTAGCTCTGGCTACACCTTC

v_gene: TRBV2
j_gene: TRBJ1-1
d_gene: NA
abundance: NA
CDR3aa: CASREDGNTEAFF
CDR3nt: TGTGCCAGCAGGGAGGACGGGAACACTGAAGCTTTCTTT

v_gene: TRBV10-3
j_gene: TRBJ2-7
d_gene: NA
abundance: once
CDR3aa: CAIKRLGQGYEQYF
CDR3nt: TGTGCCATCAAACGCTTGGGGCAGGGGTACGAGCAGTACTTC

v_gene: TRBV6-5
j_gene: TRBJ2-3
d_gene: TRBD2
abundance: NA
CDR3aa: CASSLAGGRTDTQYF
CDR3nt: TGTGCCAGCAGTCTAGCGGGAGGGCGCACAGATACGCAGTATTTT

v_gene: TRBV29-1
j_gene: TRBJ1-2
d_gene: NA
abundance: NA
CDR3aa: CSVVTGAVGYTF
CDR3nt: TGCAGCGTCGTGACGGGGGCTGTAGGCTACACCTTC

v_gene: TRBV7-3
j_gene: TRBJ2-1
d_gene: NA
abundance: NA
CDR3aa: CASSLLRGNEQFF
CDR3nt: TGTGCCAGCAGCTTACTGAGGGGGAATGAGCAGTTCTTC

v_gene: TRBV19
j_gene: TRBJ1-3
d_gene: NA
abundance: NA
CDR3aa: CASSIEGLGNTIYF
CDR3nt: TGTGCCAGTAGTATCGAGGGGCTTGGAAACACCATATATTTT

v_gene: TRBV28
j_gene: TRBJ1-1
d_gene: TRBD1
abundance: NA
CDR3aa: CASSSGTGIQEAFF
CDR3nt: TGTGCCAGCAGCTCCGGGACAGGGATTCAAGAAGCTTTCTTT

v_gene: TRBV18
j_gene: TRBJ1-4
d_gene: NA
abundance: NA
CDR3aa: CASSPMRDGTNEKLFF
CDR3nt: TGTGCCAGCTCACCAATGAGGGATGGAACTAATGAAAAACTGTTTTTT

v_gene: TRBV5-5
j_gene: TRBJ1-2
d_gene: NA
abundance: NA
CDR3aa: CASSLFLEGGYTF
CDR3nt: TGTGCCAGCAGCTTGTTCCTCGAGGGGGGCTACACCTTC

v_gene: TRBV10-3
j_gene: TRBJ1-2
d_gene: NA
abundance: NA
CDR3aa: CAIETKASGYTF
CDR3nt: TGTGCCATCGAAACAAAAGCCTCCGGCTACACCTTC

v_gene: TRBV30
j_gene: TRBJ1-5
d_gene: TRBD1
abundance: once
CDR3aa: CAWSLGQGVNQPQHF
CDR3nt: TGTGCCTGGAGCCTGGGACAGGGGGTTAATCAGCCCCAGCATTTT

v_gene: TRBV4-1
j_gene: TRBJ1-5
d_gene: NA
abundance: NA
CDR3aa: CASSQDGLPPQHF
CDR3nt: TGCGCCAGCAGCCAAGATGGACTACCGCCCCAGCATTTT

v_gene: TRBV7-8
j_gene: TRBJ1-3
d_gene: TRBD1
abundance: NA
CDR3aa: CASRDRTSATGNTIYF
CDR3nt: TGTGCCAGCAGGGACAGGACATCGGCTACTGGAAACACCATATATTTT

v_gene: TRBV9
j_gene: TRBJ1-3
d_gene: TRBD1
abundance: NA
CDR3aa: CASSGGTGSSGNTIYF
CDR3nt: TGTGCCAGCAGCGGTGGGACAGGGAGCTCTGGAAACACCATATATTTT

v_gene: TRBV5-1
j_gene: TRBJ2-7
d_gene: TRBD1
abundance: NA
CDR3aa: CASSLVDRVSGEQYF
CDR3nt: TGCGCCAGCAGCTTGGTGGACAGGGTTTCGGGTGAGCAGTACTTC

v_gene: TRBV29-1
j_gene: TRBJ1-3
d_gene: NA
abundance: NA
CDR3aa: CSVHSGNTIYF
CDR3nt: TGCAGCGTTCACTCTGGAAACACCATATATTTT

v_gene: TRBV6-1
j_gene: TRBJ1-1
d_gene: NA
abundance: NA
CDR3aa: CASSEAGGFAEAFF
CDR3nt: TGTGCCAGCAGTGAAGCTGGGGGGTTCGCTGAAGCTTTCTTT

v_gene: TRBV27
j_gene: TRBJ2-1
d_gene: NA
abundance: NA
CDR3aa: CASSLKGPPPPYNEQFF
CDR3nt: TGTGCCAGCAGTTTAAAGGGACCGCCCCCCCCGTACAATGAGCAGTTCTTC

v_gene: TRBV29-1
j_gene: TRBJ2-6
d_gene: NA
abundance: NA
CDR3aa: CSVQGSGANVLTF
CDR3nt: TGCAGCGTGCAAGGTTCTGGGGCCAACGTCCTGACTTTC

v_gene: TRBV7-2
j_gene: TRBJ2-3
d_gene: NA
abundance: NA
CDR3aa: CASSLVQTTDTQYF
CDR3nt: TGTGCCAGCAGCTTAGTCCAGACCACAGATACGCAGTATTTT

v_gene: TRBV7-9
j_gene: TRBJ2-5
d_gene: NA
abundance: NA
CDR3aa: CASSGWGSQETQYF
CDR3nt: TGTGCCAGCAGCGGATGGGGGTCCCAAGAGACCCAGTACTTC

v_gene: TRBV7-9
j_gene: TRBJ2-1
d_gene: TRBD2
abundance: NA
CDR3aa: CASSGGGRARDYEQFF
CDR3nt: TGTGCCAGCAGCGGTGGCGGGAGGGCCCGGGACTATGAGCAGTTCTTC

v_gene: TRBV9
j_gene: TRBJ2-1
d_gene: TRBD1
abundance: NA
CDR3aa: CASSRGQGVGSNEQFF
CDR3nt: TGTGCCAGCAGCCGGGGACAGGGGGTTGGGAGCAATGAGCAGTTCTTC

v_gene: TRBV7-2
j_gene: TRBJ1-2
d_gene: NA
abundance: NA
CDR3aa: CASSLAGSGGYTF
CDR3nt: TGTGCCAGCAGCTTAGCGGGGAGTGGGGGCTACACCTTC

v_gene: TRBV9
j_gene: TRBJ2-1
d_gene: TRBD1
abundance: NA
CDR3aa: CASSVLTGGSTNEQFF
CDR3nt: TGTGCCAGCAGCGTCCTCACAGGGGGCTCTACCAATGAGCAGTTCTTC

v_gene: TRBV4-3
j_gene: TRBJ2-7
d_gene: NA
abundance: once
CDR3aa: CASSQEAAFEQYF
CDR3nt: TGCGCCAGCAGCCAAGAGGCGGCTTTCGAGCAGTACTTC

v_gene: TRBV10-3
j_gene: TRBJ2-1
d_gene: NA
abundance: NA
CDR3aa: CAINPTDRGNEQFF
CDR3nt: TGTGCCATCAACCCGACGGATCGCGGGAATGAGCAGTTCTTC

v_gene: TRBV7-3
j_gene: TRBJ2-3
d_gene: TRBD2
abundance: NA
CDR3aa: CASSLGAGGGSDTQYF
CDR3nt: TGTGCCAGCAGCTTAGGAGCGGGAGGAGGGTCAGATACGCAGTATTTT

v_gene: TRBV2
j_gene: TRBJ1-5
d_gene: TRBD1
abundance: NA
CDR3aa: CASSPAQGNQPQHF
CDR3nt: TGTGCCAGCAGCCCAGCACAGGGGAATCAGCCCCAGCATTTT

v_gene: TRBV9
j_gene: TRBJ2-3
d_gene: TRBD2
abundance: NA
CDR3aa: CASSALAGGSTDTQYF
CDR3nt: TGTGCCAGCAGCGCCTTAGCGGGAGGGAGCACAGATACGCAGTATTTT

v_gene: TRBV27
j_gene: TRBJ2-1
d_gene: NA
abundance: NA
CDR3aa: CASSFRNEQFF
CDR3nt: TGTGCCAGCAGTTTTAGGAATGAGCAGTTCTTC

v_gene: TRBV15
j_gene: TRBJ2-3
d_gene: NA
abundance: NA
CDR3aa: CATSSPKSPRTDTQYF
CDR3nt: TGTGCCACCAGCAGCCCGAAATCCCCGAGAACAGATACGCAGTATTTT

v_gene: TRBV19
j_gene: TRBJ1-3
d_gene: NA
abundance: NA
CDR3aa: CASTARTSSGNTIYF
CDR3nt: TGTGCCAGTACCGCCAGGACAAGCTCTGGAAACACCATATATTTT

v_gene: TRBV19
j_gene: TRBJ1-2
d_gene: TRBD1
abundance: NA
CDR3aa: CASSIEGQGNGYTF
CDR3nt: TGTGCCAGTAGTATAGAGGGACAGGGGAATGGCTACACCTTC

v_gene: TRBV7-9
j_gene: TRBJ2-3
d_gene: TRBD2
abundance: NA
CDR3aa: CASSSREGLVLTGTDTQYF
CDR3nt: TGTGCCAGCAGCTCACGGGAGGGCCTAGTGTTGACTGGCACAGATACGCAGTATTTT

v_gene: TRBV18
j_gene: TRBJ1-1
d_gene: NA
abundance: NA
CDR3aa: CASSPATDSVNTEAFF
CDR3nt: TGTGCCAGCTCACCAGCGACAGACTCTGTGAACACTGAAGCTTTCTTT

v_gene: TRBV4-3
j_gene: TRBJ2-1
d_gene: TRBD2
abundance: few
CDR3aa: CASSQEGLAGGLSYNEQFF
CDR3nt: TGCGCCAGCAGCCAGGAAGGACTAGCGGGAGGCCTCTCCTACAATGAGCAGTTCTTC

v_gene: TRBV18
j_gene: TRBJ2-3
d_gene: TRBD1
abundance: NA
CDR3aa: CASSLSAPWGQVKDTQYF
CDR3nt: TGTGCCAGCTCACTCTCGGCCCCGTGGGGACAGGTGAAAGATACGCAGTATTTT

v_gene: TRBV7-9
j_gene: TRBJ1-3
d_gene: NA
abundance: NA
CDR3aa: CAGRQSSGNTIYF
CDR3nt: TGTGCAGGGCGGCAGTCCTCTGGAAACACCATATATTTT

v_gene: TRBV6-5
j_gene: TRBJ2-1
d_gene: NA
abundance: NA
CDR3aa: CASSYGPTRGQEQFF
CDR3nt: TGTGCCAGCAGTTATGGCCCCACTAGGGGCCAGGAGCAGTTCTTC

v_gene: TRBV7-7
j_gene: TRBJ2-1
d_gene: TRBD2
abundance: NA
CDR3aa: CASSPGLAGWNEQFF
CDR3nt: TGTGCCAGCAGCCCCGGACTAGCGGGATGGAATGAGCAGTTCTTC

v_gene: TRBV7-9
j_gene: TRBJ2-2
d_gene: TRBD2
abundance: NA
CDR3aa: CASSETSGNTGELFF
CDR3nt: TGTGCCAGCAGCGAAACTAGCGGGAACACCGGGGAGCTGTTTTTT

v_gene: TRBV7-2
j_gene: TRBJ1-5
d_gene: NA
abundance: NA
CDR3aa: CASSLLPGPNQPQHF
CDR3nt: TGTGCCAGCAGCCTCTTGCCAGGACCGAATCAGCCCCAGCATTTT

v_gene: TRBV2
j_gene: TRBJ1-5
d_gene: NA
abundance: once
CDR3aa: CASTTEGLSNQPQHF
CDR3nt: TGTGCCAGCACGACTGAGGGTCTGAGCAATCAGCCCCAGCATTTT

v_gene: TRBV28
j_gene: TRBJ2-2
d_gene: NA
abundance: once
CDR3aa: CASSLHPNTGELFF
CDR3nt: TGTGCCAGCAGTCTACACCCGAACACCGGGGAGCTGTTTTTT

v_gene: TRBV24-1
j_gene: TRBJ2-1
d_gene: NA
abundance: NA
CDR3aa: CATSGTHGLSISYNEQFF
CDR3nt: TGTGCCACCAGTGGCACCCACGGACTGTCGATCTCCTACAATGAGCAGTTCTTC

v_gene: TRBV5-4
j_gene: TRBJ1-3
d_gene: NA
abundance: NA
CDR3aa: CASSLDPGVDGNTIYF
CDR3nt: TGTGCCAGCAGCTTGGACCCGGGAGTAGACGGAAACACCATATATTTT

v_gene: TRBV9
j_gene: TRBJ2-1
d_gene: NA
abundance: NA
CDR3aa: CASSVLAGSYNEQFF
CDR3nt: TGTGCCAGCAGCGTACTAGCAGGCTCCTACAATGAGCAGTTCTTC

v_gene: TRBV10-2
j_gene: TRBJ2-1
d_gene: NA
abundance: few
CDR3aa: CASSAPREQFF
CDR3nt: TGCGCCAGCAGTGCCCCTCGGGAGCAGTTCTTC

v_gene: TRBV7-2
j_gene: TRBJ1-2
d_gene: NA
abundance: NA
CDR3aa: CASSFDRDGYTF
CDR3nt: TGTGCCAGCAGCTTTGACAGAGATGGCTACACCTTC

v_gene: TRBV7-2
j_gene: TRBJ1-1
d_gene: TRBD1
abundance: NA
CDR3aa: CASSLIGGKSTEAFF
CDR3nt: TGTGCCAGCAGCTTAATAGGGGGCAAGAGCACTGAAGCTTTCTTT

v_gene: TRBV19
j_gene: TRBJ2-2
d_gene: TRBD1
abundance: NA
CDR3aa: CASSTTGGFGTGELFF
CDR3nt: TGTGCCAGTAGTACTACAGGGGGCTTCGGCACCGGGGAGCTGTTTTTT

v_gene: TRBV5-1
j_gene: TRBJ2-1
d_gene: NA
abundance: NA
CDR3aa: CASSLVLGRDNEQFF
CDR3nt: TGCGCCAGCAGCTTGGTACTAGGGCGGGACAATGAGCAGTTCTTC

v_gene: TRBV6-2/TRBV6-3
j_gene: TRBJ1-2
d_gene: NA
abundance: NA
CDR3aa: CASSYSSQGYTF
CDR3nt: TGTGCCAGCAGTTACTCATCGCAAGGCTACACCTTC